These 13 T cell receptor beta chains share one sample of origin, sequenced in a study of blood T cell repertoires in COVID-19. Profiled with immunoSEQ multiplex PCR; TCRdb holds only in-frame clones, not every one. The sample includes some 530,000 clones, approximately 85% seen only once; the top ten take about 3.2%. Input material: peripheral blood. These TCRs come from a human donor in a cohort sampled during active COVID-19.

This clone has only one observation. The rearrangement joins TRBV19 to TRBJ1-2, with TRBD1 identical over 9 bases. This CDR3 has 15 amino acids. The ends lost 4 bases at V and 4 bases at J; junction bases unmatched: 7. Germline lookup yields CDR1 LNHDA and CDR2 SQIVND (reference sequence). The CDR3: CASSTRGQGTYGYTF. DNA of the CDR3: TGTGCCAGTAGTACTAGAGGACAGGGGACCTATGGCTACACCTTC.

This chain links TRBV15 with TRBJ2-1; maybe TRBD2 (6 bases). The ends were cut back, 1 base at V and 3 bases at J, with 10 bases in the middle. CDR3 length: 15 residues. From germline, CDR1 is LNHNV and CDR2 YYDKDF (reference sequence). DNA of the CDR3: TGTGCCACCAGCAGAGGGCCGGGAGACTACAATGAGCAGTTCTTC. Protein: CATSRGPGDYNEQFF. The variable domain in full, with the rest retrieved from reference TRBV15 and TRBJ2-1, is DAMVIQNPRYQVTQFGKPVTLSCSQTLNHNVMYWYQQKSSQAPKLLFHYYDKDFNNEADTPDNFQSRRPNTSFCFLDIRSPGLGDTAMYLCATSRGPGDYNEQFFGPGTRLTVL.

The chain has TRBV30 and TRBJ2-6, with D possibly matching TRBD1 (8 bases). The CDR3 totals 15 residues. Germline V gene sequence: CDR1 GTSNPN, CDR2 SVGIG (reference sequence). Trimming shortened V by 5 bases and J by 2 bases, and 13 bases separated the two germline ends. CDR3 nucleotide sequence: TGTGCCTGGTACAGGGGGGGGGCTGGGGCCAACGTCCTGACTTTC. It specifies CAWYRGGAGANVLTF.

This sequence joins TRBV15 and TRBJ1-6, with D hard to call. Germline CDR1 and CDR2: LNHNV and YYDKDF (reference sequence). Trimming took off 1 base at V and 7 bases at J, with 8 bases between the two ends. The CDR3 runs 14 residues. The CDR3 bases are TGTGCCACCAGCAGAGGTAGAACCAATTCACCCCTCCACTTT. This sequence encodes CATSRGRTNSPLHF.

Only one count was recorded for this clone. The chain has TRBV15 and TRBJ1-1, with D possibly matching TRBD1 (6 bases). The CDR3 is 15 amino acids. Between the trimmed V and J ends, which lost 6 bases and 3 bases, there was a span of 17 bases. Germline V gene data show CDR1 as LNHNV and CDR2 as YYDKDF (reference sequence). This CDR3 reads CATRETGRQDTEAFF. The CDR3 DNA follows: TGTGCCACCAGGGAGACGGGCAGACAGGACACTGAAGCTTTCTTT.

The V gene is TRBV3-1 (or the pseudogene TRBV3-2), the J gene TRBJ2-1, with TRBD2 matching over 8 bases. The CDR3 totals 14 residues. CDR1 LGHDT and CDR2 YNNKEL come from the germline V gene (reference sequence). V lost 3 bases and J lost 9; bases outside the gene matches: 7. The DNA for the CDR3 is TGTGCCAGCAGCCACGGGGGGGGCGGTGGTGAGCAGTTCTTC. Translating it yields CASSHGGGGGEQFF.

This chain uses TRBV28 with TRBJ1-5; D possibly corresponds to TRBD1 (5 bases). The CDR3 is 14 amino acids. CDR1 and CDR2 from the germline V gene are MDHEN and SYDVKM. The V gene lost 7 bases and the J gene lost 6 bases, with 16 bases spanning the gap. The CDR3 coding sequence is TGTGCCAGCAATACTGGGGCATGGGGTCAGCCCCAGCATTTT. Translated: CASNTGAWGQPQHF.

The chain recombines TRBV7-9 with TRBJ1-6, with TRBD1 identical over 10 bases. The CDR3 is 14 amino acids. CDR1 and CDR2 (germline): SEHNR, FQNEAQ (reference sequence). J was trimmed by 10 bases and V by 3 bases; bases with no gene match: 3. The CDR3 sequence is CASSFGGQGSPLHF. In DNA, the CDR3 is TGTGCCAGCAGCTTCGGGGGACAGGGGTCACCCCTCCACTTT.

The chain combines TRBV15 with TRBJ2-7, with TRBD2 matching 9 bases. The CDR3 consists of 17 residues. The V and J ends lost 0 bases and 5 bases, in that order; junction bases with no gene match: 11. Germline CDR1 reads LNHNV; CDR2 reads YYDKDF (reference sequence). The CDR3 sequence: CATSRDLPSGVRNEQYF. DNA of the CDR3: TGTGCCACCAGCAGAGATCTTCCTAGCGGGGTTCGGAACGAGCAGTACTTC.

The V gene is TRBV25-1, the J gene TRBJ1-2; 9 bases match TRBD1. V shed 5 bases, J shed 0 bases, and the junction held 1 base outside the gene matches. The CDR3 consists of 14 residues. Germline lookup yields CDR1 MGHDK and CDR2 SYGVNS. CDR3 sequence (DNA): TGTGCCAGCAGTAGACAGGGGGCTAACTATGGCTACACCTTC. This codes for CASSRQGANYGYTF.

The V call is TRBV12-3 or TRBV12-4, the J call TRBJ2-7; the D gene is possibly TRBD1 (6 bases). V was clipped by 5 bases and J by 4 bases, with 12 bases between them. This CDR3 has 13 residues. CDR3 residues: CASSMDRNYEQYF. Written as DNA, the CDR3 is TGTGCCAGCAGTATGGACAGAAATTACGAGCAGTACTTC.

The J gene is TRBJ1-1, the V gene TRBV30; weak D call: TRBD1 (6 bases). The CDR3 length is 14 residues. Trimming took off 0 bases at V and 5 bases at J, with 13 bases between the two ends. Germline V lookup: CDR1 GTSNPN, CDR2 SVGIG (reference sequence). CDR3 amino acids: CAWSVRGGGTEAFF. As DNA, the CDR3 is TGTGCCTGGAGTGTACGAGGGGGTGGTACTGAAGCTTTCTTT.

The gene calls are TRBV4-1 and TRBJ1-1, with TRBD1 matching over 10 bases. Trimming took 1 base from V and 1 from J; bases not matched to a gene: 6. There are 17 residues in the CDR3. Germline V CDR1 and CDR2: MGHRA, YSYEKL. This CDR3 reads CASSQGSDRGANTEAFF. The CDR3 DNA sequence: TGCGCCAGCAGCCAAGGATCGGACAGGGGGGCGAACACTGAAGCTTTCTTT.